The present T cell receptor (beta chain) was sequenced within a study of blood T cell repertoires in COVID-19. Study-level background: In each case, the material was cDNA or gDNA derived from T cells, B-cell-depleted T cells, or PBMCs.

Sequenced by immunoSEQ multiplex PCR; TCRdb stores in-frame clones only, minus some. The data hold approximately 150,000 clones, with 80% to 90% observed a single time. This sequence was found in a woman at least 80 years old with acute or convalescent COVID-19. The sequencing input was peripheral blood.

CDR3 sequence: CASSQVTGRGEQYF. CDR3 DNA sequence: TGCGCCAGCAGCCAAGTAACAGGGAGAGGCGAGCAGTACTTC. The rearrangement uses TRBV4-3 and TRBJ2-7, with a tentative D call TRBD1 (6 bases). V was shortened by 1 base and J by 6 bases, with 13 bases between the two germline ends. Per germline, CDR1 LGHNA and CDR2 YSLEER. There are 14 residues in the CDR3.